This T cell receptor beta chain emerged from a study of spatial heterogeneity in lung cancer. The table lists this clonotype with a few counts. Indicated time point: sample taken at primary tumor resection. The CDR3 has 11 residues. Germline V CDR1 and CDR2: SGHNT, YYREEE (reference sequence). With 10 bases removed from V and 5 bases from J, the gap between germline ends came to 12 bases. TCRdb redid the calling of the 5' RACE reads with MiXCR, one entry per CDR3 protein. The sample lists tens of thousands of distinct CDR3 sequences; 5% to 6.5% were seen once. Sample: PBMCs, taken at surgery. The sequence derives from a female donor with early-stage non-small cell lung cancer. V is TRBV5-4 and J is TRBJ2-5, with no clear D. CDR3 sequence: CAVTSEETQYF. CDR3 nucleotides: TGTGCCGTAACATCAGAGGAGACCCAGTACTTC.